A single sample is the source of the 17 T cell receptor beta chains below, sequenced in a study of shared clonotypes between healthy human individuals. Assay: immunoSEQ multiplex PCR; the TCRdb copy retains only in-frame clones and omits some. This table has about 470,000 clones, around 75% appearing once. What was sequenced was PBMCs. These receptors originate from a woman aged 40 to 49 in good health. Some clones in this sample may be carry-over from other donors' samples.

The J gene is TRBJ2-5, the V gene TRBV5-4, with D perhaps given as TRBD1 or TRBD2 (5 bases each). V lost 0 bases to trimming and J lost 4 bases, with 13 bases between them. Germline-derived CDR1 and CDR2 are SGHNT and YYREEE (reference sequence). This CDR3 region has 15 residues. The DNA of the CDR3 is TGTGCCAGCAGCTTGGTAGCCGGGACGGGAGAGACCCAGTACTTC. Translating it yields CASSLVAGTGETQYF.

This rearrangement joins TRBV28 to TRBJ2-7, with D perhaps matching TRBD2 (6 bases). CDR3 length equals 15 residues. CDR1 MDHEN and CDR2 SYDVKM come from the germline V gene. Trimming removed 7 bases at V and 7 bases at J, with 23 bases between. In nucleotides, the CDR3 is TGTGCCAGCACCCTTCGGGGACTCCTCCCTACAGAGCAGTACTTC. Encoded protein: CASTLRGLLPTEQYF.

Only a few counts were recorded for this clone. The V gene is TRBV6-5, the J gene TRBJ2-1; TRBD2 matches at 9 bases. J lost 7 bases, V lost 4 bases, and 11 bases had no gene match. The germline V gene has CDR1 MNHEY and CDR2 SVGAGI. This CDR3 spans 16 amino acids. The CDR3 DNA reads TGTGCCAGCAGTTCCCTGACTAGCGGACTAAGGAATGAGCAGTTCTTC. It specifies CASSSLTSGLRNEQFF.

The gene calls are TRBV29-1 and TRBJ2-4; D may match TRBD1 or TRBD2 (5 bases each). Germline loops: CDR1 SQVTM, CDR2 ANQGSEA. Trimming removed 2 bases from V and 1 base from J, with 6 bases in between. This CDR3 has 13 residues. The CDR3 DNA reads as TGCAGCGTTGAATGGGGGGCCAAAAACATTCAGTACTTC. It encodes CSVEWGAKNIQYF. Drawing the rest from reference TRBV29-1 and TRBJ2-4, the complete variable domain is SAVISQKPSRDICQRGTSLTIQCQVDSQVTMMFWYRQQPGQSLTLIATANQGSEATYESGFVIDKFPISRPNLTFSTLTVSNMSPEDSSIYLCSVEWGAKNIQYFGAGTRLSVL.

This clone was observed a handful of times. This sequence joins TRBV28 and TRBJ1-6; D gene unclear. The CDR3 contains 12 residues. V lost 2 bases and J 14 bases, leaving 10 bases between the germline ends. Per germline, CDR1 MDHEN and CDR2 SYDVKM. This CDR3 is CASSLKNSALHF. DNA for the CDR3: TGTGCCAGCAGTTTAAAAAATTCGGCCCTCCACTTT.

Notes on this clone: This sequence may be a read error, since a much larger clone differs from it by one base. The chain has TRBV2 and TRBJ2-7; D remains unclear. The germline gives CDR1 SNHLY, CDR2 FYNNEI. The V end was cut by 7 bases, the J end by 7 bases, with 14 bases between. The CDR3 consists of 12 residues. The CDR3 DNA reads as TGTGCCAGCACGGGCCGGCCTGGGGAGCAGTACTTC. Its protein product is CASTGRPGEQYF. The full variable domain, rest sourced from reference TRBV2 and TRBJ2-7, is EPEVTQTPSHQVTQMGQEVILRCVPISNHLYFYWYRQILGQKVEFLVSFYNNEISEKSEIFDDQFSVERPDGSNFTLKIRSTKLEDSAMYFCASTGRPGEQYFGPGTRLTVT.

V usage is TRBV18 and J usage is TRBJ2-7; D perhaps matches TRBD1 (6 bases). CDR1 is KGHSH, CDR2 LQKENI, per germline. V was clipped by 5 bases and J by 3 bases, with 11 bases between them. The length of the CDR3 is 13 residues. CDR3 residues: CASSRNRVYEQYF. CDR3 coding DNA: TGTGCCAGCTCAAGGAACAGGGTCTACGAGCAGTACTTC.

The chain links TRBV9 to TRBJ2-5, with TRBD1 identical over 8 bases. V lost 3 bases and J lost 5; bases outside the gene matches: 9. The CDR3 is made up of 15 amino acids. Per germline, CDR1 SGDLS and CDR2 YYNGEE. The CDR3 here is CASSASTGDGETQYF. The CDR3 DNA follows: TGTGCCAGCAGCGCCTCGACAGGGGATGGGGAGACCCAGTACTTC.

For this clone: With only one base between it and a far larger clone, this is likely a read error. It is likely a read error, because the conserved phenylalanine at the end of the CDR3 is missing. The CDR3 region is CAWSVKPRDTGELFL. In DNA, the CDR3 is TGTGCCTGGAGTGTAAAACCCCGGGACACCGGGGAGCTGTTTCTT. This sequence joins TRBV30 and TRBJ2-2; D unclear. The CDR3 sequence is 15 residues long. CDR1 is GTSNPN, CDR2 SVGIG, per germline (reference sequence). Trimming cost V 0 bases and J 3 bases, with 11 bases left between them.

The gene calls are TRBV6-4 and TRBJ2-3; TRBD1 matches 11 bases. Looked up from germline, CDR1 is MRHNA and CDR2 is SNTAGT. The CDR3 consists of 14 residues. V trimming: 5 bases; J trimming: 6 bases; junction bases outside the gene matches: 4. For the CDR3, the DNA is TGTGCCAGCAGTTCCGGACAGGGGGCGGATACGCAGTATTTT. As protein: CASSSGQGADTQYF.

J is TRBJ1-3 and V is TRBV5-1; the match to TRBD1 covers 8 bases. The CDR3 spans 14 residues. Germline CDR1 is SGHRS and CDR2 is YFSETQ. With V trimmed by 4 bases and J by 4 bases, 4 bases remained unmatched. The CDR3 nucleotides read TGCGCCAGCAGCGGACAGGGAAGCGGAAACACCATATATTTT. It encodes CASSGQGSGNTIYF.

This chain connects TRBV15 to TRBJ2-1; a possible D gene is TRBD2 (6 bases). The CDR3 contains 16 residues. The ends were cut back, 5 bases at V and 4 bases at J, with 18 bases in the middle. Germline V gene sequence: CDR1 LNHNV, CDR2 YYDKDF (reference sequence). The CDR3 DNA reads as TGTGCCACCAGCTTCGGAATTAGCGGTACTTACAATGAGCAGTTCTTC. It encodes CATSFGISGTYNEQFF. The full variable domain, rest sourced from reference TRBV15 and TRBJ2-1, is DAMVIQNPRYQVTQFGKPVTLSCSQTLNHNVMYWYQQKSSQAPKLLFHYYDKDFNNEADTPDNFQSRRPNTSFCFLDIRSPGLGDTAMYLCATSFGISGTYNEQFFGPGTRLTVL.

CDR3 sequence reads: CASRGVRETYEQYF. The DNA for the CDR3 is TGTGCCAGCCGAGGCGTCAGGGAAACCTACGAGCAGTACTTC. The chain has TRBV28 and TRBJ2-7; D is perhaps TRBD1 (5 bases). The CDR3 runs to 14 residues. Trimming pared 8 bases from V and 2 bases from J, leaving 16 bases between. CDR1 MDHEN and CDR2 SYDVKM come from the germline V gene.

The chain links TRBV28 to TRBJ1-1; no definite D call. CDR3 length: 14 amino acids. Germline loops: CDR1 MDHEN, CDR2 SYDVKM. Trimming left V 5 bases short and J 6 bases short, with 16 bases between. The CDR3 reads CASSLAGWRAEAFF. The DNA for the CDR3 is TGTGCCAGCAGTCTCGCGGGGTGGAGGGCTGAAGCTTTCTTT. The full variable domain, in which reference TRBV28 and TRBJ1-1 provide the parts outside the CDR3, is DVKVTQSSRYLVKRTGEKVFLECVQDMDHENMFWYRQDPGLGLRLIYFSYDVKMKEKGDIPEGYSVSREKKERFSLILESASTNQTSMYLCASSLAGWRAEAFFGQGTRLTVV.

To note about this clone: The sample carries other DNA sequences with the same CDR3. The chain has TRBV25-1 and TRBJ2-1, with D tentatively TRBD2 (5 bases). Germline V gives CDR1 MGHDK, CDR2 SYGVNS. Trimming stripped 0 bases from V and 7 bases from J, with 7 bases between. The CDR3 is 13 residues long. CDR3 bases: TGTGCCAGCAGTGAATATTCGGGAAATGAGCAGTTCTTC. Protein: CASSEYSGNEQFF.

The chain employs TRBV9 and TRBJ2-5; D uncertain. The CDR3 extends over 15 amino acids. Trimming cost V 0 bases and J 1 base, with 10 bases left between them. The germline gives CDR1 SGDLS, CDR2 YYNGEE. The CDR3 reads CASSVDGVPQETQYF. The CDR3 nucleotides are TGTGCCAGCAGCGTAGATGGAGTACCCCAAGAGACCCAGTACTTC.

The V call is TRBV19, the J call TRBJ2-6; the D is unclear. Trimming took 5 bases from V and 1 from J, leaving 12 bases between them. The V gene's germline CDR1 is LNHDA and CDR2 SQIVND (reference sequence). The CDR3 length is 16 residues. The DNA of the CDR3 is TGTGCCAGTAGTGAGGCTTTAGTATCTGGGGCCAACGTCCTGACTTTC. Translating it yields CASSEALVSGANVLTF. The whole variable domain, remainder taken from reference TRBV19 and TRBJ2-6, is DGGITQSPKYLFRKEGQNVTLSCEQNLNHDAMYWYRQDPGQGLRLIYYSQIVNDFQKGDIAEGYSVSREKKESFPLTVTSAQKNPTAFYLCASSEALVSGANVLTFGAGSRLTVL.